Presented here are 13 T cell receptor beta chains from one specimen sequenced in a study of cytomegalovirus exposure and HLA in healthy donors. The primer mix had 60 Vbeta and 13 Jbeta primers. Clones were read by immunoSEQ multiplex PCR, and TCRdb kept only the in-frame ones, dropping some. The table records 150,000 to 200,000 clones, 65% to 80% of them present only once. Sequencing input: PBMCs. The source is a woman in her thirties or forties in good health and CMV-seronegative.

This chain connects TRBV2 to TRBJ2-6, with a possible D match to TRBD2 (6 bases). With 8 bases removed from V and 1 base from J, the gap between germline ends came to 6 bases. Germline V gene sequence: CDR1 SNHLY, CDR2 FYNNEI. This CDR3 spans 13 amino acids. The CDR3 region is CASGGSGANVLTF. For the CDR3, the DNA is TGTGCCAGCGGGGGGTCTGGGGCCAACGTCCTGACTTTC.

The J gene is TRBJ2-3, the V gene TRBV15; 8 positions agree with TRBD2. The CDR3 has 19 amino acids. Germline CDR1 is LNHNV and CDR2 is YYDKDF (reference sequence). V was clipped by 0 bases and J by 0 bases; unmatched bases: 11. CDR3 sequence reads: CATSRDLPGASGSTDTQYF. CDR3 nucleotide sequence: TGTGCCACCAGCAGAGATCTCCCCGGGGCTAGCGGGAGCACAGATACGCAGTATTTT.

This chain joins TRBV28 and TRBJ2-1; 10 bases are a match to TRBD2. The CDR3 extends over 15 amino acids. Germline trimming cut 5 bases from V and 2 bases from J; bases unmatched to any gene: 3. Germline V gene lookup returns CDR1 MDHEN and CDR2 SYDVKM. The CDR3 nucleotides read TGTGCCAGCAGTAGCGGGAGGGTACCCTACAATGAGCAGTTCTTC. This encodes CASSSGRVPYNEQFF.

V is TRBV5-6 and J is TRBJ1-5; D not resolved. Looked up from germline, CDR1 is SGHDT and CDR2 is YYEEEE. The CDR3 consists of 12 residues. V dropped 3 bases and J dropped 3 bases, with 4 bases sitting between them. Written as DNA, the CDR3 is TGTGCCAGCAGCTCCAACAATCAGCCCCAGCATTTT. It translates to CASSSNNQPQHF.

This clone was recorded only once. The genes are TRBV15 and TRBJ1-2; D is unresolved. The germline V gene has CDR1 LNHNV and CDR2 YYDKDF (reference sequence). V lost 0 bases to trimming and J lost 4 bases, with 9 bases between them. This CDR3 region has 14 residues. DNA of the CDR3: TGTGCCACCAGCAGAGATCAGTCCCTCTATGGCTACACCTTC. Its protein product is CATSRDQSLYGYTF.

The CDR3 region is CAISRGGTLNTEAFF. The DNA of the CDR3 is TGTGCCATCAGTAGGGGAGGCACCTTGAACACTGAAGCTTTCTTT. This rearrangement joins TRBV10-3 to TRBJ1-1, with D possibly matching TRBD1 (5 bases). The CDR3 extends over 15 amino acids. Germline CDR1 reads ENHRY; CDR2 reads SYGVKD. The V end lost 5 bases, the J end lost 0 bases, and 13 bases lay between the germline ends.

The CDR3 region has the DNA TGTGCCAGCAGCATCGGACTTACCTCCTACGAGCAGTACGTC. Protein: CASSIGLTSYEQYV. The chain combines TRBV5-4 with TRBJ2-7, with D possibly matching TRBD2 (5 bases). CDR1 SGHNT and CDR2 YYREEE come from the germline V gene (reference sequence). This CDR3 contains 14 residues. V dropped 4 bases and J dropped 0 bases, with 11 bases sitting between them.

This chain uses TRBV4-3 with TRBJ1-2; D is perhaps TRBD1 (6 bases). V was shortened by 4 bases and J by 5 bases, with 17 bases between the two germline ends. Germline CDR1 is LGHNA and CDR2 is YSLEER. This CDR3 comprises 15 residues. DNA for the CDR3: TGCGCCAGCAGCCCCGCCCGCGCGGGGGCATATGGCTACACCTTC. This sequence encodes CASSPARAGAYGYTF.

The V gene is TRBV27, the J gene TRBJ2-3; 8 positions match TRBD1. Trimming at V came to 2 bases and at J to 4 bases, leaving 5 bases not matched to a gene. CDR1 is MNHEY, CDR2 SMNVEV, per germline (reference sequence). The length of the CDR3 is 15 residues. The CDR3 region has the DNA TGTGCCAGCAGTTTAGGGACAGGAGAGGCAGATACGCAGTATTTT. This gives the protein CASSLGTGEADTQYF.

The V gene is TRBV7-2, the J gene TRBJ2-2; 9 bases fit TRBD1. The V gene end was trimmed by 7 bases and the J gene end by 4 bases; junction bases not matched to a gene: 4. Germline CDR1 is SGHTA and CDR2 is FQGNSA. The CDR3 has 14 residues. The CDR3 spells CASISQGATGELFF. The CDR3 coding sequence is TGTGCCAGCATATCACAGGGGGCCACCGGGGAGCTGTTTTTT. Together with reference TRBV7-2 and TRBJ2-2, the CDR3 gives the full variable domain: GAGVSQSPSNKVTEKGKDVELRCDPISGHTALYWYRQSLGQGLEFLIYFQGNSAPDKSGLPSDRFSAERTGGSVSTLTIQRTQQEDSAVYLCASISQGATGELFFGEGSRLTVL.

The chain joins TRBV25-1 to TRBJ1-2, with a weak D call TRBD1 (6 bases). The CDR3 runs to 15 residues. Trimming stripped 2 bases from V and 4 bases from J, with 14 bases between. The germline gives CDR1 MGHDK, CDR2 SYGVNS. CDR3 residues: CASSEGGGVRYGYTF. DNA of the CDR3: TGTGCCAGCAGTGAAGGGGGCGGTGTCCGCTATGGCTACACCTTC.

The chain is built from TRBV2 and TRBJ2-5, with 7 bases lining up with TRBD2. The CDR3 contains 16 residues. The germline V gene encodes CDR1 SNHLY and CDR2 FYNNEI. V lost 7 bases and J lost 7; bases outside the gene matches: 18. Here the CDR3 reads CASTAGLAARNGTQYF. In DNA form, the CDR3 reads TGTGCCAGCACGGCTGGGCTAGCGGCTCGAAACGGGACCCAGTACTTC.

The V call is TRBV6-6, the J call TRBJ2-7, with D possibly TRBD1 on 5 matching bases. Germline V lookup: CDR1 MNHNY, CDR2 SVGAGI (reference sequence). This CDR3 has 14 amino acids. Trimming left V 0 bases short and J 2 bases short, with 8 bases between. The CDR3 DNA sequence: TGTGCCAGCAGTTACTCGGACACAACCTACGAGCAGTACTTC. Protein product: CASSYSDTTYEQYF.